This TCR beta chain is drawn from a study of control samples from healthy donors and cancer patients. Deletions cut 4 bases from V and 2 bases from J, with 12 bases between. CDR1 and CDR2 from the germline V gene are KGHDR and SFDVKD. The CDR3 sequence is 15 residues long. Assay: immunoSEQ multiplex PCR; the TCRdb copy retains only in-frame clones and omits some. The sample carries 130,000 or so clones, 89% recorded once. Source material: PBMCs. This TCR was recovered from a man in his fifties or sixties with head and neck cancer. This chain links TRBV24-1 with TRBJ2-3; tentatively, D is TRBD1 (6 bases). CDR3 nucleotide sequence: TGTGCCACCAGTGACCCGGGACAAAACACAGATACGCAGTATTTT. This sequence encodes CATSDPGQNTDTQYF.